The present T cell receptor (beta chain) was sequenced within a study of blood T cells in healthy people across ages. Overall study results and limits: While age rose, TCR beta diversity per million T cells dropped in a roughly linear way.

Notes on this clonotype: The antigen remains unidentified.

The authors ran a second PCR of roughly 6 to 12 cycles using a sample-barcoded 5' primer and a J-beta primer mix. The template-switch adaptor, which had 12 random nucleotides, put a tag on each cDNA molecule. Each CDR3 protein is one row after TCRdb ran MiXCR on the 5' RACE reads. The sample records about 500,000 distinct CDR3 sequences, less than 25% being singletons. All donors came from Russia, were Caucasian and healthy, and spanned ages about 6 to 100. At least 6 million PBMCs were isolated per sample. A further study also used this sample, focusing on T cells of mothers and their children.

Material: blood. The source of this sequence is a boy younger than 18 in good health.

CDR3 in amino acids: CASSPLTSGDNEQFF. Written as DNA, the CDR3 is TGTGCCAGCTCACCACTGACTAGCGGGGACAATGAGCAGTTCTTC. The chain has TRBV18 and TRBJ2-5; 11 bases line up with TRBD2. The J call is uncertain, as TRBJ2-1 better fits the DNA end. Germline values: CDR1 KGHSH, CDR2 LQKENI. The CDR3 is made up of 15 amino acids.